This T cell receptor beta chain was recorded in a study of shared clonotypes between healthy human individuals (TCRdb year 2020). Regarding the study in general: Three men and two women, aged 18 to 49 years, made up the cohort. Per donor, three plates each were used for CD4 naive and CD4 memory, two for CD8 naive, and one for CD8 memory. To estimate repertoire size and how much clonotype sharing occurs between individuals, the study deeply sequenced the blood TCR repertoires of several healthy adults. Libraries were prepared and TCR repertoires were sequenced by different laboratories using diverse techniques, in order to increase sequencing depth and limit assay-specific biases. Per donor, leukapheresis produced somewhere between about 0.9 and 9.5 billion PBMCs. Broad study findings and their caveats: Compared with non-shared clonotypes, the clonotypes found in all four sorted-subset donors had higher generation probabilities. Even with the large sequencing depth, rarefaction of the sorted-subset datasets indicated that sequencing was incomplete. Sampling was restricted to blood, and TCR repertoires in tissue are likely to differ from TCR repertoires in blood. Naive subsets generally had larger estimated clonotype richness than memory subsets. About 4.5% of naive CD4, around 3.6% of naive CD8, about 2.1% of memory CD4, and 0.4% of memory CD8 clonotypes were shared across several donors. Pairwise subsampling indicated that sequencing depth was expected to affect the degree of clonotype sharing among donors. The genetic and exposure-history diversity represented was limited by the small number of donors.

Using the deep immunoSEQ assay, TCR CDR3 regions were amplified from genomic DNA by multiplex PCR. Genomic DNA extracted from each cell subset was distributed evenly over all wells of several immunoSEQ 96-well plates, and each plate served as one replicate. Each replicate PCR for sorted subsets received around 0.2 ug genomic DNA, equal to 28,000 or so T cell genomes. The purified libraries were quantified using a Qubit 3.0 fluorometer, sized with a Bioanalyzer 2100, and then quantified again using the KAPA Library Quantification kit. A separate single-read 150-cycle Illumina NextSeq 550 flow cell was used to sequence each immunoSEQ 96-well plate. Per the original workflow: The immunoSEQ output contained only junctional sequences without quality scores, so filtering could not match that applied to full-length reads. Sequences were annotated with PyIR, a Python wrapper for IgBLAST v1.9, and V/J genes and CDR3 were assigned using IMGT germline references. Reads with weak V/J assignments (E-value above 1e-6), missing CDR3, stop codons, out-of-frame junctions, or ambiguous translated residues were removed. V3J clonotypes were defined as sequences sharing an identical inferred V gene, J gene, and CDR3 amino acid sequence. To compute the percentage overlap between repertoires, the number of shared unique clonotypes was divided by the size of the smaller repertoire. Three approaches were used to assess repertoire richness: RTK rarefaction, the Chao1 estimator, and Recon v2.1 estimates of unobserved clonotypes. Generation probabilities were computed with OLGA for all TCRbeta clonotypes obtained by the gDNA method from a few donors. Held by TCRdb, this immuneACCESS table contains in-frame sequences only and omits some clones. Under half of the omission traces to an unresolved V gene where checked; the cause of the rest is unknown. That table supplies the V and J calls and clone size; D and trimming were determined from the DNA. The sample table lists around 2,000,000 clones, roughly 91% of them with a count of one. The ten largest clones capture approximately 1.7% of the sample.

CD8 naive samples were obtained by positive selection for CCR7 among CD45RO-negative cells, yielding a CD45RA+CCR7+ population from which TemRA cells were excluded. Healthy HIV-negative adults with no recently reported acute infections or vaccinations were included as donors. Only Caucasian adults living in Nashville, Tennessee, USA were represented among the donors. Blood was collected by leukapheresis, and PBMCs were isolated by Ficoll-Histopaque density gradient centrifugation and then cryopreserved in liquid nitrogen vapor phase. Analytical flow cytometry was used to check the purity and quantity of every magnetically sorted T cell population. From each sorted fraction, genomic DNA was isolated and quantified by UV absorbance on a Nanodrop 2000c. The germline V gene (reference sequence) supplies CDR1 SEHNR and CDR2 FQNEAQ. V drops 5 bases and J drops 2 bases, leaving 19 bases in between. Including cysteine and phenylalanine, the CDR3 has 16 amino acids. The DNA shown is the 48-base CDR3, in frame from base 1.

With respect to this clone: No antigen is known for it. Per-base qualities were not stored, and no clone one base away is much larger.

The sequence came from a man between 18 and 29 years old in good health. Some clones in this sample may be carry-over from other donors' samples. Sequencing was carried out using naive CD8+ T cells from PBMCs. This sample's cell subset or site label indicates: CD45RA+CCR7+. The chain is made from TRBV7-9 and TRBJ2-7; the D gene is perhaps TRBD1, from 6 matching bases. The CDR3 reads CASSLGVRGLPYEQYF. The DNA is TGTGCCAGCAGCCTGGGGGTCAGGGGCCTTCCCTACGAGCAGTACTTC.